This TCR beta chain was found in a study of post-analysis software for immune sequencing data. Study-wide findings and caveats: Elevated frequency relative to controls characterized four or five TRBV segments in patients, TRBV5-6, TRBV5-1 and TRBV20-1 among them.

Germline trimming cut 7 bases from V and 2 bases from J; bases unmatched to any gene: 8. The CDR3 consists of 14 residues. Germline loops: CDR1 DFQATT, CDR2 SNEGSKA (reference sequence). Included in the TCR beta cDNA libraries were unique molecular identifiers. TCRdb called the PCR reads again in MiXCR, with one record for every CDR3 protein. The sample has roughly 600,000 distinct CDR3 sequences; roughly 46% are singletons. To note about this clonotype: The antigen remains unidentified.

The specimen was blood. This TCR derives from a girl under 18 with multiple sclerosis. The chain couples TRBV20-1 to TRBJ2-3, with 8 bases matching TRBD2. The CDR3 reads CSGRKRGPTDTQYF. CDR3 coding DNA: TGCAGTGGGAGAAAGCGGGGGCCCACAGATACGCAGTATTTT.